This is a list of T cell receptor beta chains from one sample in a study of blood T cell repertoires in COVID-19. Clones were read by immunoSEQ multiplex PCR, and TCRdb kept only the in-frame ones, dropping some. The table has some 180,000 clones, about 80% seen once; the top ten hold more than 5.5%. Sequenced input: peripheral blood. These receptors were collected from a human donor in a cohort sampled during active COVID-19. The CDR3 runs from the conserved cysteine through the conserved F or W. The order of the fields is CDR3 DNA, CDR3 protein, J gene, V gene, clone size, D gene. A D gene is named only where the DNA matches it firmly. Clone size is shown for a subset of rows, as once, few, many or a class of expanded clone.

cdr3_nt: TGCGCCAGCAGGCATACCGGGACAGGGGTCACAGATACGCAGTATTTT; cdr3_aa: CASRHTGTGVTDTQYF; j_call: TRBJ2-3; v_call: TRBV4-1; clone_size: .; d_call: TRBD1
cdr3_nt: TGTGCCAGCAGCTCGAATGGCTTCGAGACCCAGTACTTC; cdr3_aa: CASSSNGFETQYF; j_call: TRBJ2-5; v_call: TRBV7-9; clone_size: .; d_call: .
cdr3_nt: TGTGCCAGCAGCTTCGAGGGACAGGCAGACCTTAACTATGGCTACACCTTC; cdr3_aa: CASSFEGQADLNYGYTF; j_call: TRBJ1-2; v_call: TRBV7-9; clone_size: .; d_call: TRBD1
cdr3_nt: TGTGCCAGCAGCTTATGGCCCAGGAAAGAAAAAGACTATGGCTACACCTTC; cdr3_aa: CASSLWPRKEKDYGYTF; j_call: TRBJ1-2; v_call: TRBV7-9; clone_size: .; d_call: .
cdr3_nt: TGTGCCAGCAGCTTAGTGTCCAGGCCGGGGGAGCAGTACTTC; cdr3_aa: CASSLVSRPGEQYF; j_call: TRBJ2-7; v_call: TRBV7-2; clone_size: .; d_call: .
cdr3_nt: TGTGCCAGCAGACAGCCAGGCCAAGAGACCCAGTACTTC; cdr3_aa: CASRQPGQETQYF; j_call: TRBJ2-5; v_call: TRBV12-3/TRBV12-4; clone_size: .; d_call: .
cdr3_nt: TGTGCCTGGAGTCAGGCAGGGCACTCCTACGAGCAGTACTTC; cdr3_aa: CAWSQAGHSYEQYF; j_call: TRBJ2-7; v_call: TRBV30; clone_size: .; d_call: .
cdr3_nt: TGTGCCAGCAGTCCCAGGACTGGACGGGAAGGCTACACCTTC; cdr3_aa: CASSPRTGREGYTF; j_call: TRBJ1-2; v_call: TRBV27; clone_size: few; d_call: .
cdr3_nt: TGTGCCAGCAGTTCAAAGATGACAGGGGTACGCACTGAAGCTTTCTTT; cdr3_aa: CASSSKMTGVRTEAFF; j_call: TRBJ1-1; v_call: TRBV6-5; clone_size: .; d_call: TRBD1
cdr3_nt: TGCGCCAGCAGCTTGGGCCGGGGCGGGGGGCCCCCCTACGAGCAGTACTTC; cdr3_aa: CASSLGRGGGPPYEQYF; j_call: TRBJ2-7; v_call: TRBV5-1; clone_size: .; d_call: TRBD2
cdr3_nt: TGTGCCAGCAGCCCTGGACAGGGGTATGGCTACACCTTC; cdr3_aa: CASSPGQGYGYTF; j_call: TRBJ1-2; v_call: TRBV27; clone_size: .; d_call: TRBD1
cdr3_nt: TGTGCCACCAGCAGAGATCGTTACAGGGGTCAGCCCCAGCATTTT; cdr3_aa: CATSRDRYRGQPQHF; j_call: TRBJ1-5; v_call: TRBV15; clone_size: once; d_call: TRBD1
cdr3_nt: TGTGCCAGCAAATCTAGCGGGGGGGGTACGCAGTATTTT; cdr3_aa: CASKSSGGGTQYF; j_call: TRBJ2-3; v_call: TRBV6-6; clone_size: .; d_call: TRBD2
cdr3_nt: TGTGCCAGCAGCGTATGGGGAGGGGACCACTATGGCTACACCTTC; cdr3_aa: CASSVWGGDHYGYTF; j_call: TRBJ1-2; v_call: TRBV9; clone_size: .; d_call: .
cdr3_nt: TGTGCCAGCACTACTGGGGGCAGGGGGCAGCGGCCCCAGCATTTT; cdr3_aa: CASTTGGRGQRPQHF; j_call: TRBJ1-5; v_call: TRBV2; clone_size: .; d_call: TRBD1
cdr3_nt: TGTGCCACCAGCAGGGACAGGGAGGAGACTGAAGCTTTCTTT; cdr3_aa: CATSRDREETEAFF; j_call: TRBJ1-1; v_call: TRBV15; clone_size: .; d_call: TRBD1
cdr3_nt: TGCAGTGCTAGTCTAGCGGGGGGCCCCTGGGCCCAGTACTTC; cdr3_aa: CSASLAGGPWAQYF; j_call: TRBJ2-5; v_call: TRBV20-1; clone_size: .; d_call: TRBD2
cdr3_nt: TGCGCCAGCAGTCAATCGAGGATCTACGAGCAGTACTTC; cdr3_aa: CASSQSRIYEQYF; j_call: TRBJ2-7; v_call: TRBV23-1; clone_size: .; d_call: .
cdr3_nt: TGTGCCAGCAGTGAGAGACAGGGGGTTTTTGGCTACACCTTC; cdr3_aa: CASSERQGVFGYTF; j_call: TRBJ1-2; v_call: TRBV6-6; clone_size: once; d_call: TRBD1
cdr3_nt: TGTGCCAGCAGCTTAGGCATAGGGGGAAAAGAGAACTATGGCTACACCTTC; cdr3_aa: CASSLGIGGKENYGYTF; j_call: TRBJ1-2; v_call: TRBV7-6; clone_size: few; d_call: .
cdr3_nt: TGTGCCAGCAGCCCAACAGGGGAAAGTAGTGAAAAACTGTTTTTT; cdr3_aa: CASSPTGESSEKLFF; j_call: TRBJ1-4; v_call: TRBV7-9; clone_size: .; d_call: TRBD1
cdr3_nt: TGTGCCAGTAGTCCCGCCGCGTTACAGGGGCATCAGCCCCAGCATTTT; cdr3_aa: CASSPAALQGHQPQHF; j_call: TRBJ1-5; v_call: TRBV19; clone_size: .; d_call: TRBD1
cdr3_nt: TGTGCCAGCAGCCCCCTGCCGGGACAGGGATCCTACGAGCAGTACTTC; cdr3_aa: CASSPLPGQGSYEQYF; j_call: TRBJ2-7; v_call: TRBV11-2; clone_size: once; d_call: TRBD1
cdr3_nt: TGTGCCAGCAGTAGACAGGGGGGAGGAGGGTACGAGCAGTACTTC; cdr3_aa: CASSRQGGGGYEQYF; j_call: TRBJ2-7; v_call: TRBV27; clone_size: .; d_call: TRBD1
cdr3_nt: TGCGCCAGCAGCCAAGATTCGGGGGAGGGACATTCACCCCTCCACTTT; cdr3_aa: CASSQDSGEGHSPLHF; j_call: TRBJ1-6; v_call: TRBV4-1; clone_size: .; d_call: .
cdr3_nt: TGCGCCAGCAGCCAATCAAGGGACAGCTCGACCTACGAGCAGTACTTC; cdr3_aa: CASSQSRDSSTYEQYF; j_call: TRBJ2-7; v_call: TRBV4-1; clone_size: .; d_call: TRBD1
cdr3_nt: TGCGCCAGCAGCTTGGACAGGGTGACTGGAAACACCATATATTTT; cdr3_aa: CASSLDRVTGNTIYF; j_call: TRBJ1-3; v_call: TRBV5-1; clone_size: .; d_call: .
cdr3_nt: TGCGCCAGCAGTGAGGAACAGGGGTGGGACGAGCAGTACTTC; cdr3_aa: CASSEEQGWDEQYF; j_call: TRBJ2-7; v_call: TRBV10-1; clone_size: .; d_call: TRBD1
cdr3_nt: TGTGCCAGCAGTGGGGTCGCGACAGGGGCCGAGCAGTACTTC; cdr3_aa: CASSGVATGAEQYF; j_call: TRBJ2-7; v_call: TRBV2; clone_size: .; d_call: TRBD1
cdr3_nt: TGTGCCAGCAGCTTGGGACAGGGGAGAGATTCACCCCTCCACTTT; cdr3_aa: CASSLGQGRDSPLHF; j_call: TRBJ1-6; v_call: TRBV12-1; clone_size: few; d_call: .
cdr3_nt: TGTGCCAGCAGTTTATCGGGGGGGGATTGGTTTCAGCCCCAGCATTTT; cdr3_aa: CASSLSGGDWFQPQHF; j_call: TRBJ1-5; v_call: TRBV27; clone_size: .; d_call: .
cdr3_nt: TGTGCCAGCAGTCGGAGAGGAGCGGGGACTAATGAAAAACTGTTTTTT; cdr3_aa: CASSRRGAGTNEKLFF; j_call: TRBJ1-4; v_call: TRBV9; clone_size: few; d_call: .
cdr3_nt: TGTGCCAGCAGCCCAAGTGTTCCCACGGGTAGAACTAATGAAAAACTGTTTTTT; cdr3_aa: CASSPSVPTGRTNEKLFF; j_call: TRBJ1-4; v_call: TRBV7-6; clone_size: .; d_call: .
cdr3_nt: TGTGCCAGCAGTCCCTCCGGGACAGGCTATGGCTACACCTTC; cdr3_aa: CASSPSGTGYGYTF; j_call: TRBJ1-2; v_call: TRBV5-6; clone_size: once; d_call: TRBD1
cdr3_nt: TGTGCCAGCAGCGTCTCTGGGCAGGACTACGAGCAGTACTTC; cdr3_aa: CASSVSGQDYEQYF; j_call: TRBJ2-7; v_call: TRBV9; clone_size: .; d_call: .
cdr3_nt: TGTGCCAGCAGTGAATACCAGGGGGGCCCTGACGAGCAGTACTTC; cdr3_aa: CASSEYQGGPDEQYF; j_call: TRBJ2-7; v_call: TRBV25-1; clone_size: .; d_call: .
cdr3_nt: TGTGCCAGTAGTAAACTCCCCGGGACAGGGTATATTACCCTCCACTTT; cdr3_aa: CASSKLPGTGYITLHF; j_call: TRBJ1-6; v_call: TRBV19; clone_size: .; d_call: TRBD1
cdr3_nt: TGTGCCAGCAGCCCAGACTTGGATGGAAACACCATATATTTT; cdr3_aa: CASSPDLDGNTIYF; j_call: TRBJ1-3; v_call: TRBV9; clone_size: .; d_call: .
cdr3_nt: TGTGCCAGCAGCGTCCCCGGGACAGGGAGGAACACTGAAGCTTTCTTT; cdr3_aa: CASSVPGTGRNTEAFF; j_call: TRBJ1-1; v_call: TRBV5-4; clone_size: once; d_call: TRBD1
cdr3_nt: TGTGCCTGGACCAGGGGGGTTGGCTATGGCTACACCTTC; cdr3_aa: CAWTRGVGYGYTF; j_call: TRBJ1-2; v_call: TRBV30; clone_size: .; d_call: TRBD1
cdr3_nt: TGTGCCTGGGGCTCCCGGACAGGGGGAGGGATAGGGGAGCTGTTTTTT; cdr3_aa: CAWGSRTGGGIGELFF; j_call: TRBJ2-2; v_call: TRBV30; clone_size: .; d_call: TRBD1
cdr3_nt: TGTGCCAGCAGCTTGATTAGGAACACTGAAGCTTTCTTT; cdr3_aa: CASSLIRNTEAFF; j_call: TRBJ1-1; v_call: TRBV5-5; clone_size: .; d_call: .
cdr3_nt: TGTGCCAGAAGTTACGCCAGCAGCCAGGGGATTAGCAATCAGCCCCAGCATTTT; cdr3_aa: CARSYASSQGISNQPQHF; j_call: TRBJ1-5; v_call: TRBV5-3; clone_size: .; d_call: .
cdr3_nt: TGTGCCAGCAGTTTGGCGGCCACCTACGAGCAGTACTTC; cdr3_aa: CASSLAATYEQYF; j_call: TRBJ2-7; v_call: TRBV12-3/TRBV12-4; clone_size: .; d_call: .
cdr3_nt: TGTGCCTGGCAACAGGGTCTCGAGCCCCAGCATTTT; cdr3_aa: CAWQQGLEPQHF; j_call: TRBJ1-5; v_call: TRBV30; clone_size: .; d_call: .
cdr3_nt: TGTGCCAGCAGCCCAGGGGAAAAACTGTTTTTT; cdr3_aa: CASSPGEKLFF; j_call: TRBJ1-4; v_call: TRBV7-2; clone_size: .; d_call: .
cdr3_nt: TGTGCCAGCATGTATGGGGACACCTCCTACGAGCAGTACTTC; cdr3_aa: CASMYGDTSYEQYF; j_call: TRBJ2-7; v_call: TRBV6-6; clone_size: .; d_call: .
cdr3_nt: TGTGCCAGCAGTTACTCGAACTGGGACAGTTACATTCGCGGCACTGAAGCTTTCTTT; cdr3_aa: CASSYSNWDSYIRGTEAFF; j_call: TRBJ1-1; v_call: TRBV6-2/TRBV6-3; clone_size: .; d_call: TRBD1
cdr3_nt: TGTGCCAGCACCTTCCGTACTAGCGCCCGAGAGACCCAGTACTTC; cdr3_aa: CASTFRTSARETQYF; j_call: TRBJ2-5; v_call: TRBV5-6; clone_size: .; d_call: TRBD2
cdr3_nt: TGCGCCAGCAGCTTCAGGACAGGGGGTAATGAAAAACTGTTTTTT; cdr3_aa: CASSFRTGGNEKLFF; j_call: TRBJ1-4; v_call: TRBV5-1; clone_size: .; d_call: TRBD1
cdr3_nt: TGTGCCAGCAGCTACAGTACCTGGACCCTGGACTTCTATGGCTACACCTTC; cdr3_aa: CASSYSTWTLDFYGYTF; j_call: TRBJ1-2; v_call: TRBV13; clone_size: .; d_call: .
cdr3_nt: TGTGCCAGTAGTCCCCCCCACAGGGCCGACCTTAACTATGGCTACACCTTC; cdr3_aa: CASSPPHRADLNYGYTF; j_call: TRBJ1-2; v_call: TRBV19; clone_size: .; d_call: .